One sample yielded the 24 T cell receptor beta chains listed below, sequenced in a study of identical twins. TCRdb re-analysed the 5' RACE reads in MiXCR, keeping a single row per CDR3 protein. The table lists under 900,000 distinct CDR3 sequences, 9% to 15% of them singletons, with about 1.5% in the top ten. The same data also contributed to another study, on yellow fever vaccine responses in identical twins.

Material: PBMCs. Source of these receptors: a woman aged 18-30 years in good health.

This clonotype has more than one count but fewer than ten. The genes are TRBV5-1 and TRBJ2-2; a weak D match, TRBD2 (5 bases). From germline, CDR1 is SGHRS and CDR2 YFSETQ. The germline V and J ends were trimmed by 4 bases and 5 bases, with 9 bases remaining between them. The CDR3 length is 13 residues. The DNA for the CDR3 is TGCGCCAGCAGCGTGCCGGGGACCGGGGAGCTGTTTTTT. Amino acids: CASSVPGTGELFF.

This clonotype was observed a handful of times. The CDR3 DNA reads TGTGCCAGTTCACATAGCGGGAGGCCCTACGAGCAGTACTTC. This translates into CASSHSGRPYEQYF. The chain uses TRBV27 and TRBJ2-7, with 10 positions matching TRBD2. Unmatched junction bases numbered 7, after V lost 9 bases and J lost 2 bases. The CDR3 contains 14 residues. In germline, CDR1 is MNHEY, CDR2 SMNVEV (reference sequence).

This clonotype was observed a few times. The chain combines TRBV11-2 with TRBJ2-1; 7 bases are shared with TRBD2. The germline gives CDR1 SGHAT, CDR2 FQNNGV. J lost 6 bases, V lost 0 bases, and 2 bases had no gene match. CDR3 length equals 14 residues. The CDR3 loop is CASSLDPSGNEQFF. The DNA for the CDR3 is TGTGCCAGCAGCTTAGATCCTAGCGGCAATGAGCAGTTCTTC.

The V call is TRBV19, the J call TRBJ2-7; perhaps TRBD1 as D (5 bases). Germline V gives CDR1 LNHDA, CDR2 SQIVND (reference sequence). The CDR3 is 16 residues long. The V end was cut by 3 bases, the J end by 6 bases, with 21 bases between. CDR3 in DNA: TGTGCCAGTAGTATGGGCGTGGAAATCCGCCAGGGCGAGCAGTACTTC. This sequence encodes CASSMGVEIRQGEQYF.

This chain uses TRBV19 with TRBJ2-3; perhaps TRBD2 as D (6 bases). CDR3 length: 17 amino acids. Germline V lookup: CDR1 LNHDA, CDR2 SQIVND (reference sequence). The V and J ends lost 7 bases and 0 bases respectively, with 20 bases between them. CDR3 region: CASKDTGGGTSTDTQYF. The CDR3, as DNA: TGTGCCAGTAAAGATACCGGTGGGGGGACTAGCACAGATACGCAGTATTTT.

This clonotype was counted many times. V and J are TRBV5-1 and TRBJ2-1, with 11 bases fitting TRBD2. The CDR3 totals 14 residues. V lost 3 bases to trimming and J lost 5 bases; unmatched junction nucleotides: 1. Germline V gene data show CDR1 as SGHRS and CDR2 as YFSETQ. This chain's CDR3 is CASSWTSGHNEQFF. CDR3 DNA: TGCGCCAGCAGCTGGACTAGCGGGCACAATGAGCAGTTCTTC.

The chain couples TRBV29-1 to TRBJ2-2; a possible D gene is TRBD1 (7 bases). Between the trimmed V and J ends, which lost 7 bases and 4 bases, there was a span of 13 bases. CDR1 is SQVTM, CDR2 ANQGSEA, per germline. This CDR3 is built from 13 residues. DNA of the CDR3: TGCAGCGCGGCAGGGGGGACCACCGGGGAGCTGTTTTTT. Residues: CSAAGGTTGELFF.

The chain couples TRBV20-1 to TRBJ2-2, with D uncertain. The CDR3 sequence is 14 residues long. Germline V gene data show CDR1 as DFQATT and CDR2 as SNEGSKA (reference sequence). V gave up 0 bases and J gave up 1 base, with 6 bases separating them. The CDR3 sequence: CSARDVRNTGELFF. The CDR3, as DNA: TGCAGTGCTAGAGATGTCCGGAACACCGGGGAGCTGTTTTTT.

There are many counts of this clonotype. This sequence joins TRBV5-1 and TRBJ1-1; 7 nucleotides line up with TRBD1. The J segment lost 3 bases and the V segment lost 8 bases, leaving 10 bases of the junction unmatched. Germline values: CDR1 SGHRS, CDR2 YFSETQ. This CDR3 spans 14 amino acids. CDR3 loop: CASQQGTLDTEAFF. CDR3 bases: TGCGCCAGTCAACAGGGGACCTTGGACACTGAAGCTTTCTTT.

This clonotype appeared a few times. CDR3 in DNA: TGTGCCAGCAGCCAAGATCGGGGGCTGGGCACTGAAGCTTTCTTT. It yields the protein CASSQDRGLGTEAFF. The chain employs TRBV14 and TRBJ1-1; tentative D call: TRBD1 (6 bases). CDR3 length: 15 amino acids. Deletions cut 0 bases from V and 4 bases from J, with 12 bases between. Germline V CDR1 and CDR2: SGHDN, FVKESK.

The rearrangement joins TRBV5-1 to TRBJ2-7; a weak D match, TRBD1 (6 bases). V lost 4 bases to trimming and J lost 0 bases, with 14 bases between them. This CDR3 contains 15 residues. Germline assignment: CDR1 SGHRS and CDR2 YFSETQ. The DNA of the CDR3 is TGCGCCAGCAGCCCCCGACAGGACTCCTCCTACGAGCAGTACTTC. It specifies CASSPRQDSSYEQYF.

The rearrangement uses TRBV18 and TRBJ2-4; no firm D call. From germline, CDR1 is KGHSH and CDR2 LQKENI. The CDR3 runs to 15 residues. Trimming took off 3 bases at V and 8 bases at J, with 17 bases between the two ends. As DNA, the CDR3 is TGTGCCAGCTCACCGGAGACCCGATCTAGGGACATTCAGTACTTC. This encodes CASSPETRSRDIQYF.

This clonotype was seen only a few times. The chain links TRBV12-3 or TRBV12-4 to TRBJ1-4; D is uncertain. This CDR3 spans 14 amino acids. The ends were cut back, 6 bases at V and 5 bases at J, with 13 bases in the middle. In DNA form, the CDR3 reads TGTGCCAGCAGCCCCAAGGTTGTCAATGAAAAACTGTTTTTT. Translating it yields CASSPKVVNEKLFF.

This clonotype was seen many times. The chain combines TRBV10-3 with TRBJ2-1; 7 nucleotides align to TRBD2. The CDR3 totals 14 residues. Germline CDR1 is ENHRY and CDR2 is SYGVKD. The junction had 11 bases not matched to a gene; V was cut back by 6 bases and J by 9 bases. As DNA, the CDR3 is TGTGCCATCAGAGACGGGACTAACTTCTTTGAGCAGTTCTTC. It is translated as CAIRDGTNFFEQFF.

The chain combines TRBV18 with TRBJ2-2; 7 nucleotides match TRBD2. CDR1 is KGHSH, CDR2 LQKENI, per germline. J was trimmed by 4 bases and V by 2 bases; bases with no gene match: 7. This CDR3 region has 16 residues. The CDR3 loop is CASSPTGGRSTGELFF. CDR3 coding DNA: TGTGCCAGCTCACCAACAGGCGGGAGAAGCACCGGGGAGCTGTTTTTT.

The table lists this clonotype with a few counts. The chain uses TRBV20-1 and TRBJ2-5; 12 positions match TRBD1. V shed 0 bases, J shed 2 bases, and the junction held 7 bases outside the gene matches. This CDR3 is built from 17 residues. The germline CDR1 and CDR2 sequences are DFQATT and SNEGSKA (reference sequence). CDR3 in DNA: TGCAGTGCTAGAGACCCCCGGGACAGGGGGCCGCAAGAGACCCAGTACTTC. The encoded protein is CSARDPRDRGPQETQYF.

The chain has TRBV24-1 and TRBJ2-4; D is possibly TRBD1 or TRBD2 (6 bases each). Trimming took 3 bases from V and 8 from J, leaving 19 bases between them. The germline V gene has CDR1 KGHDR and CDR2 SFDVKD. CDR3 size: 16 residues. The CDR3 nucleotides are TGTGCCACCAGTGATCCCGGAGGGACAAGCGGAGACATTCAGTACTTC. It codes for CATSDPGGTSGDIQYF.

The chain couples TRBV6-6 to TRBJ1-6, with D possibly matching TRBD1 (6 bases). Per the germline V gene, CDR1 is MNHNY and CDR2 is SVGAGI (reference sequence). V lost 7 bases to trimming and J lost 8 bases, with 12 bases between them. The CDR3 has 13 residues. For the CDR3, the DNA is TGTGCCAGCAACGGGGGCGGGCATTCACCCCTCCACTTT. Residues: CASNGGGHSPLHF.

The sample holds a few counts of this clonotype. The CDR3 sequence: CASSLAGAGYAFF. The CDR3 region has the DNA TGTGCCAGCAGCTTAGCCGGGGCCGGTTACGCTTTCTTT. The chain carries TRBV7-9 and TRBJ1-1, with D maybe TRBD1 (5 bases). The CDR3 has 13 residues. Between the trimmed V and J ends, which lost 0 bases and 11 bases, there was a span of 13 bases. Per germline, CDR1 SEHNR and CDR2 FQNEAQ (reference sequence).

This clonotype was recorded at least ten times. The rearrangement uses TRBV2 and TRBJ2-7; unclear D gene. CDR1 and CDR2 (germline): SNHLY, FYNNEI. V was trimmed by 3 bases and J by 3 bases, leaving 6 bases between them. CDR3 length: 12 amino acids. CDR3 amino acids: CASSEAFYEQYV. The CDR3 DNA reads as TGTGCCAGCAGTGAGGCGTTCTACGAGCAGTACGTC.

This clonotype was detected only a few times. The chain is built from TRBV7-2 and TRBJ2-1, with 10 bases matching TRBD2. The ends lost 7 bases at V and 4 bases at J; junction bases unmatched: 7. There are 15 residues in the CDR3. The germline V gene encodes CDR1 SGHTA and CDR2 FQGNSA. The CDR3 DNA sequence: TGTGCCAGCATCGTACTAGCGGGGCAGTACAATGAGCAGTTCTTC. Amino acid sequence: CASIVLAGQYNEQFF.

This clonotype has at least ten counts. The CDR3 coding sequence is TGCAGCGTTGAAGGGTTGGACAGGGGGGCATCTGACGAGCAGTACTTC. Translated, it gives CSVEGLDRGASDEQYF. The chain uses TRBV29-1 and TRBJ2-7, with TRBD1 matching over 10 bases. Trimming took 1 base from V and 5 from J; bases not matched to a gene: 11. Germline CDR1 reads SQVTM; CDR2 reads ANQGSEA. The CDR3 has 16 amino acids.

The chain links TRBV2 to TRBJ2-2; no clear D gene. The CDR3 consists of 15 residues. V lost 7 bases to trimming and J lost 3 bases, with 15 bases between them. Germline CDR1 and CDR2: SNHLY and FYNNEI. The CDR3 DNA is TGTGCCAGCAATCGAAGCCCACCTGACACCGGGGAGCTGTTTTTT. Amino acid sequence: CASNRSPPDTGELFF.

This clonotype was seen a few times. The chain has TRBV6-6 and TRBJ1-1, with no clear D. Germline assignment: CDR1 MNHNY and CDR2 SVGAGI (reference sequence). V lost 6 bases and J 1 base, leaving 9 bases between the germline ends. The CDR3 covers 13 residues. CDR3 loop: CASRGEKNTEAFF. In DNA form, the CDR3 reads TGTGCCAGCAGGGGCGAGAAGAACACTGAAGCTTTCTTT.